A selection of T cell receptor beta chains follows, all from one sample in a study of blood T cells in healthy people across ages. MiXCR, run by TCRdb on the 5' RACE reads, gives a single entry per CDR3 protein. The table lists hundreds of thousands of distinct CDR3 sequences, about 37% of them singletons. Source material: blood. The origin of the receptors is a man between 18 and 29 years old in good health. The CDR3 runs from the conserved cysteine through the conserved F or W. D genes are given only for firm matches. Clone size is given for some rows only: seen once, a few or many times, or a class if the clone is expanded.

CASRPSGAEKLFF,TGCGCCAGCAGACCTTCCGGGGCGGAAAAACTGTTTTTT,TRBJ1-4,few,.,TRBV5-1
CASSLEYGYNEQFF,TGTGCCAGCAGCTTAGAGTATGGGTACAATGAGCAGTTCTTC,TRBJ2-1,.,.,TRBV7-2
CASSKRGRVGEETQFF,TGTGCCAGCAGTAAACGCGGCCGGGTCGGGGAAGAGACCCAGTTCTTC,TRBJ2-1,.,.,TRBV6-5
CASSPTGGLTDTQYF,TGTGCCAGCAGCCCGACAGGGGGGCTAACAGATACGCAGTATTTT,TRBJ2-3,.,TRBD1,TRBV12-3/TRBV12-4
CAIGWAQTDTQYF,TGTGCCATCGGGTGGGCGCAGACAGATACGCAGTATTTT,TRBJ2-3,.,.,TRBV10-3
CASSQGTDNNSPLHF,TGCGCCAGCAGCCAGGGGACAGACAATAATTCACCCCTCCACTTT,TRBJ1-6,.,TRBD1,TRBV5-1
CASSPRGLFTDTQYF,TGTGCCAGCAGCCCCAGAGGTCTATTCACAGATACGCAGTATTTT,TRBJ2-3,few,.,TRBV9
CSVVRTEYGYTF,TGCAGCGTTGTCCGTACAGAATATGGCTACACCTTC,TRBJ1-2,many,.,TRBV29-1
CASSPLGTLNTEAFF,TGTGCCAGCAGCCCCCTAGGGACACTAAACACTGAAGCTTTCTTT,TRBJ1-1,.,.,TRBV6-5
CASSQDLNRGRVRYGYTF,TGCGCCAGCAGCCAAGATTTAAACAGGGGGCGGGTACGCTATGGCTACACCTTC,TRBJ1-2,.,TRBD1,TRBV4-3
CASSSPGQGLQETQYF,TGTGCCAGCAGCTCACCGGGACAGGGACTCCAAGAGACCCAGTACTTC,TRBJ2-5,many,TRBD1,TRBV7-9
CASSLSNRDGYTF,TGTGCCAGCAGTCTATCCAACAGGGATGGCTACACCTTC,TRBJ1-2,many,.,TRBV12-3/TRBV12-4
CASSRTETQYF,TGTGCCAGCAGCAGAACAGAGACCCAGTACTTC,TRBJ2-5,many,.,TRBV21-1
CASCSAGRGTSPLHF,TGTGCCAGCTGCTCGGCAGGGAGGGGCACGTCACCCCTCCACTTT,TRBJ1-6,.,.,TRBV14
CASSSLPGLSSYNEQFF,TGTGCCAGCTCATCACTGCCGGGACTGAGCTCCTACAATGAGCAGTTCTTC,TRBJ2-1,many,.,TRBV18
CASSFGGRQFF,TGTGCCAGCAGTTTCGGGGGTAGGCAGTTCTTC,TRBJ2-1,many,.,TRBV12-3/TRBV12-4
CASRRGPDGYTF,TGTGCCAGCAGGCGGGGGCCGGATGGCTACACCTTC,TRBJ1-2,many,.,TRBV9
CASSPLWSRGHTDTQYF,TGTGCCAGCAGTCCCCTTTGGTCCAGGGGACACACAGATACGCAGTATTTT,TRBJ2-3,.,.,TRBV6-1
CASSPRPNYGYTF,TGTGCCAGCTCCCCCCGTCCAAACTATGGCTACACCTTC,TRBJ1-2,.,.,TRBV27
CSANLVLGAAYNEQFF,TGCAGTGCTAACCTAGTGCTGGGGGCAGCCTACAATGAGCAGTTCTTC,TRBJ2-1,.,.,TRBV20-1